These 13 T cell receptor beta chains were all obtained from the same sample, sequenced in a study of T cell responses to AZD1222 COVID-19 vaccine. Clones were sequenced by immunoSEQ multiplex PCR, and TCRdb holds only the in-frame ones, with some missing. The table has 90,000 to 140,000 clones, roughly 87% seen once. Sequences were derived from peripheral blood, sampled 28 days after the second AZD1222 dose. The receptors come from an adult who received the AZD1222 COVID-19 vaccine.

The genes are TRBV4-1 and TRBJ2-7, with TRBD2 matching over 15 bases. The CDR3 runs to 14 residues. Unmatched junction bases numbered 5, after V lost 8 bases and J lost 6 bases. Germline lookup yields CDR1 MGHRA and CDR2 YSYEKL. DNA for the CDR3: TGCGCCAGCGCGGGGGGACTAGCGGGAGGCGAGCAGTACTTC. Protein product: CASAGGLAGGEQYF.

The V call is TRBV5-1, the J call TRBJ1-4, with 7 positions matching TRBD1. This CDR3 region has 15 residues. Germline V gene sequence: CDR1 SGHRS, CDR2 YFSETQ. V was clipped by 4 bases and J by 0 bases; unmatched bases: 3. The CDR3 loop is CASSEGTATNEKLFF. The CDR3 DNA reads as TGCGCCAGCAGCGAAGGGACAGCAACTAATGAAAAACTGTTTTTT.

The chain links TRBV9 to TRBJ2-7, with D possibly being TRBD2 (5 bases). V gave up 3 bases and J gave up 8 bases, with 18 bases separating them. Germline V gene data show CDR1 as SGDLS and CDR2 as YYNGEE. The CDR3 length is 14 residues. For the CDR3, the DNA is TGTGCCAGCAGCGCCCGGGATCTTAGCATCCAGCAGTACTTC. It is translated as CASSARDLSIQQYF. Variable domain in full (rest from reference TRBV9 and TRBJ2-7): DSGVTQTPKHLITATGQRVTLRCSPRSGDLSVYWYQQSLDQGLQFLIQYYNGEERAKGNILERFSAQQFPDLHSELNLSSLELGDSALYFCASSARDLSIQQYFGPGTRLTVT.

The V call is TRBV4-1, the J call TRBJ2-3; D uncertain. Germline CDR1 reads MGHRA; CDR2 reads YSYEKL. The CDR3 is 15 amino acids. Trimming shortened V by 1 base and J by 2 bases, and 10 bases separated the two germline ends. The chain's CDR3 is CASSQGGVDTDTQYF. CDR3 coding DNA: TGCGCCAGCAGCCAAGGGGGTGTGGACACAGATACGCAGTATTTT.

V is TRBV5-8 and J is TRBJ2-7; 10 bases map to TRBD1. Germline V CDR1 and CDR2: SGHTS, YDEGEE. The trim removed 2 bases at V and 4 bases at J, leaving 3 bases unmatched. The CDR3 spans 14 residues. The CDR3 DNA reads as TGTGCCAGCAGCTTCGGGACAGGGGTATACGAGCAGTACTTC. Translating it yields CASSFGTGVYEQYF.

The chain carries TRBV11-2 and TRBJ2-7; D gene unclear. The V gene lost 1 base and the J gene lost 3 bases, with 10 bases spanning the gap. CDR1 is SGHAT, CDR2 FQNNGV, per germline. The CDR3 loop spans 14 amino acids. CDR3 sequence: CASSLGLLVYEQYF. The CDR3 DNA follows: TGTGCCAGCAGCTTAGGCTTATTAGTCTACGAGCAGTACTTC.

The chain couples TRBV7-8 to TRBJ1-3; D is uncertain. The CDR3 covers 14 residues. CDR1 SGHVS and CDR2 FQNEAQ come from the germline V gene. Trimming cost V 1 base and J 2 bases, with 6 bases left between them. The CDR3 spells CASSLGQTGNTIYF. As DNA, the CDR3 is TGTGCCAGCAGCTTAGGCCAAACTGGAAACACCATATATTTT.

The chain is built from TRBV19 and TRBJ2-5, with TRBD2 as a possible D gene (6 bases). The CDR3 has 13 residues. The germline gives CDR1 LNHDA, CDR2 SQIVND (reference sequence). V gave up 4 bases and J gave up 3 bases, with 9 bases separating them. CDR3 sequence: CASSRGLEETQYF. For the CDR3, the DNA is TGTGCCAGTAGTAGGGGACTGGAAGAGACCCAGTACTTC.

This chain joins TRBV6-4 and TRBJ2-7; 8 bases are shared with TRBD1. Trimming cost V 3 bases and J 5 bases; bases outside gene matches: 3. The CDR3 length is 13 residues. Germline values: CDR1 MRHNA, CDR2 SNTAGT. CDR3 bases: TGTGCCAGCAGTGAAACAGGGGGAAACGAGCAGTACTTC. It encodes CASSETGGNEQYF.

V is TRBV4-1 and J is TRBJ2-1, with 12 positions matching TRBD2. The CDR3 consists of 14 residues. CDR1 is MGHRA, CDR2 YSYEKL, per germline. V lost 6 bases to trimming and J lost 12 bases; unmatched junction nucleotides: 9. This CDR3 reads CASSRTSGADGQFF. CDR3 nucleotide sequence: TGCGCCAGCAGTAGGACTAGCGGGGCAGACGGGCAGTTCTTC.

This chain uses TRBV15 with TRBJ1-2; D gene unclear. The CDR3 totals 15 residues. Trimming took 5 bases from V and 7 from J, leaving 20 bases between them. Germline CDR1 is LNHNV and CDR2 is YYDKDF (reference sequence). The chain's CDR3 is CATSPFSGGWGGYTF. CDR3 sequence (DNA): TGTGCCACCAGCCCATTTTCAGGTGGCTGGGGTGGCTACACCTTC.

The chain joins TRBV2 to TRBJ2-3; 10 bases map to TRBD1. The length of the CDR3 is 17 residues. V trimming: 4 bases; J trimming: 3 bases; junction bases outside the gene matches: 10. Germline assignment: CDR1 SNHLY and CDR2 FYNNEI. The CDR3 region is CASSARPGQGRTDTQYF. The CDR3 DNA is TGTGCCAGCAGTGCCAGGCCGGGACAGGGGAGGACAGATACGCAGTATTTT.

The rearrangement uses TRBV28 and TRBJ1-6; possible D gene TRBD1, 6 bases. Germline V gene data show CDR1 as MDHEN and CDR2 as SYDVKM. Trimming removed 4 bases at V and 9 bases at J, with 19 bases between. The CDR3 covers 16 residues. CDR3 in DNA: TGTGCCAGCAGTTGGGCCCGAGGGGGAGGTACTTCACCCCTCCACTTT. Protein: CASSWARGGGTSPLHF.